A selection of T cell receptor beta chains follows, all from one sample in a study of blood T cell repertoires in COVID-19. This table comes from immunoSEQ multiplex PCR, and its TCRdb copy is limited to in-frame clones, with some not included. Among about 90,000 clones, about 90% were seen once, and the ten largest hold about 15%. The sample taken for sequencing was peripheral blood. These receptors came from a human donor in a cohort sampled during active COVID-19. CDR3s include the opening cysteine and the closing phenylalanine or tryptophan. A D gene is named only where the DNA matches it firmly. Size values are once, few and many counts, or a class for expanded clones, and some rows have none.

v_gene	abundance	j_gene	d_gene	CDR3aa	CDR3nt
TRBV7-9	-	TRBJ1-2	-	CASSLTGPEGYGYTF	TGTGCCAGCAGCTTAACGGGCCCGGAGGGGTATGGCTACACCTTC
TRBV9	-	TRBJ2-3	TRBD2	CASSVLAGTDTQYF	TGTGCCAGCAGCGTCCTAGCGGGGACAGATACGCAGTATTTT
TRBV9	-	TRBJ1-2	TRBD1	CASSWTGSARGYTF	TGTGCCAGCAGCTGGACAGGGAGTGCAAGAGGCTACACCTTC
TRBV5-5	-	TRBJ1-2	-	CASSTSDSFGYTF	TGTGCCAGCAGTACATCGGATAGCTTTGGCTACACCTTC
TRBV7-3	many	TRBJ1-6	-	CASSASSYNSPLHF	TGTGCCAGCAGCGCCAGCTCCTATAATTCACCCCTCCACTTT
TRBV7-9	-	TRBJ2-3	TRBD2	CASTLRLAGGTDTQYF	TGTGCCAGCACCCTTAGACTAGCGGGGGGCACAGATACGCAGTATTTT
TRBV5-5	-	TRBJ2-7	TRBD1	CASSRPTGAYEQYF	TGTGCCAGCAGCCGTCCGACAGGGGCCTACGAGCAGTACTTC
TRBV27	-	TRBJ2-1	TRBD1	CASSMDRLTYNEQFF	TGTGCCAGCAGTATGGACAGGCTTACGTACAATGAGCAGTTCTTC
TRBV7-8	once	TRBJ2-7	TRBD1	CASSSPDRAYEQYF	TGTGCCAGCAGCTCCCCGGACAGGGCCTACGAGCAGTACTTC
TRBV4-3	-	TRBJ2-4	-	CASSQEGSLSPKNIQYF	TGCGCCAGCAGCCAAGAGGGTTCGCTTAGCCCCAAAAACATTCAGTACTTC
TRBV27	-	TRBJ2-3	-	CASSGNSTDTQYF	TGTGCCAGCAGCGGGAATAGCACAGATACGCAGTATTTT
TRBV4-2	-	TRBJ2-7	TRBD2	CASSPLLGGGTYEQYF	TGTGCCAGCAGCCCGCTCCTCGGGGGGGGAACCTACGAGCAGTACTTC
TRBV6-5	-	TRBJ2-3	-	CASSLTYTDTQYF	TGTGCCAGCAGTCTCACATACACAGATACGCAGTATTTT
TRBV2	-	TRBJ1-1	-	CASRLQVNTEAFF	TGTGCCAGCAGGCTACAGGTGAACACTGAAGCTTTCTTT
TRBV10-1	-	TRBJ2-1	TRBD2	CASAASGGYNEQFF	TGCGCCAGCGCCGCTAGCGGGGGGTACAATGAGCAGTTCTTC
TRBV7-2	-	TRBJ2-3	-	CASSLKGAGTQYF	TGTGCCAGCAGCCTCAAGGGAGCAGGTACGCAGTATTTT
TRBV5-1	-	TRBJ2-1	TRBD1	CASSLGQGDEQFF	TGCGCCAGCAGCTTGGGACAGGGCGATGAGCAGTTCTTC
TRBV4-1	-	TRBJ1-5	-	CASSQEGQLSNQPQHF	TGCGCCAGCAGCCAAGAAGGACAGCTTAGCAATCAGCCCCAGCATTTT
TRBV5-1	-	TRBJ1-2	-	CASTLAPPGANYGYTF	TGCGCCAGCACCCTGGCTCCTCCGGGAGCTAACTATGGCTACACCTTC
TRBV10-1	-	TRBJ2-7	TRBD1	CASSVTGGCYEQYF	TGCGCCAGCAGTGTCACAGGGGGATGTTACGAGCAGTACTTC